This T cell receptor (beta chain) was identified in a study of Tregs in tolerant kidney transplant recipients. Overall study findings and caveats: Findings come from small patient numbers and require larger validation.

Notes on this clone: Its antigen is undetermined.

The CDR3 spans 13 residues. Looked up from germline, CDR1 is WNHNN and CDR2 is SYGVQD (reference sequence). V shed 8 bases and J shed 0 bases, with 9 bases lying between them. Thawed PBMCs were FACS-sorted into unstimulated CD4+CD25+CD127- regulatory T cells, CD4+CD25- non-regulatory cells, CD4 and CD8 cells. Method: immunoSEQ multiplex PCR; TCRdb's copy keeps in-frame clones and lacks some. The sample carries 60,000 to 65,000 clones, under 98% recorded once. The specimen comprised Tregs from blood, sampled before the transplant. The chain combines TRBV10-1 with TRBJ2-3; perhaps TRBD1 as D (5 bases). The sequence derives from a human donor who received a combined kidney and bone marrow transplant. The CDR3 DNA sequence: TGCGCCAGCTCAGGGATGAGCACAGATACGCAGTATTTT. Amino acid sequence: CASSGMSTDTQYF.